The T cell receptor (beta chain) described here comes from a study of blood T cells in healthy people across ages. A sample-barcoded 5' primer and a J-beta primer mix were used in a second PCR of about 7 to 12 cycles. One entry per CDR3 protein results from TCRdb running MiXCR on the 5' RACE reads. Of hundreds of thousands of distinct CDR3 sequences in the sample, roughly two fifths were seen once. This clonotype was seen more than once but under ten times. V was clipped by 7 bases and J by 7 bases; unmatched bases: 12. There are 16 residues in the CDR3. Germline values: CDR1 MNHEY, CDR2 SVGAGI. This clonotype was obtained from a man of 80 years or more in good health. The sample consisted of blood. The chain carries TRBV6-5 and TRBJ2-3, with 12 bases aligning to TRBD2. The CDR3 is CASTLGASGGANTQYF. DNA of the CDR3: TGTGCCAGCACTCTGGGTGCTAGCGGGGGGGCCAATACGCAGTATTTT.